This paragraph reports one T cell receptor (beta chain). The sample belongs to a study of blood T cell repertoires in COVID-19. In the study overall: The United States, Italy and Spain provided the acute and convalescent COVID-19 samples. PBMCs, B-cell-depleted T cells, or T cells provided the cDNA or gDNA that made up the material.

The data were produced by immunoSEQ multiplex PCR, yet TCRdb's version contains in-frame clones alone and is incomplete. Among 100,000 or so clones listed, approximately 90% were seen once. The CDR3 runs 11 residues. The germline V gene encodes CDR1 MNHEY and CDR2 SMNVEV (reference sequence). Trimming took 6 bases from V and 0 from J, leaving 2 bases between them. V usage is TRBV27 and J usage is TRBJ1-1; D gene unclear. This sequence originates from a man in his sixties with acute or convalescent COVID-19. Sample: peripheral blood. CDR3 in DNA: TGTGCCAGCAGCATGAACACTGAAGCTTTCTTT. Protein: CASSMNTEAFF.